This T cell receptor beta chain was profiled in a study of blood T cells in healthy people across ages. Regarding the study as a whole: Long-lived donors exceeded aged donors in naive CD4+ cells and diversity.

Remarks on this clonotype: Antigen unknown. A much larger clone differs by one base, so this may be a read error.

A second PCR, run for about 6 to 11 cycles, used a sample-barcoded 5' primer plus a J-beta primer mix. Each cDNA molecule was tagged by a template-switch adaptor that had 12 random nucleotides. One entry per CDR3 protein, called by TCRdb with MiXCR from the 5' RACE reads. Of roughly 1,700,000 distinct CDR3 sequences listed, under 30% are singletons. Donor samples were obtained from healthy Caucasian individuals from Russia, aged 6 to 90. Per sample, a minimum of 7 million PBMCs were isolated. The V and J ends lost 4 bases and 2 bases, in that order; junction bases with no gene match: 4. Germline CDR1 is SGHTA and CDR2 is FQGNSA. This CDR3 region has 14 residues.

Sequencing used blood. This TCR came from a woman in her thirties in good health. The genes are TRBV7-2 and TRBJ2-5, with TRBD2 matching over 7 bases. CDR3 nucleotide sequence: TGTGCCAGCAGCTGGCAGCGGGGACAAGAGACCCAGTACTTC. This sequence encodes CASSWQRGQETQYF.